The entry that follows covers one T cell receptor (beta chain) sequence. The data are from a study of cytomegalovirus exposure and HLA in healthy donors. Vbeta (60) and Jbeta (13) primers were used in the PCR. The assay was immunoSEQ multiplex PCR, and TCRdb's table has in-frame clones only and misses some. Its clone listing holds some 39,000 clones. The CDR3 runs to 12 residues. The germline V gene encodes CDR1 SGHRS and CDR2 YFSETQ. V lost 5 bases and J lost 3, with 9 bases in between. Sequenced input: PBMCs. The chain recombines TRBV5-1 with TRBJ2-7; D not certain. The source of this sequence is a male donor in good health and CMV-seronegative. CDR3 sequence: CASRGHFYEQYF. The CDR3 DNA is TGCGCCAGCAGGGGCCACTTCTACGAGCAGTACTTC.